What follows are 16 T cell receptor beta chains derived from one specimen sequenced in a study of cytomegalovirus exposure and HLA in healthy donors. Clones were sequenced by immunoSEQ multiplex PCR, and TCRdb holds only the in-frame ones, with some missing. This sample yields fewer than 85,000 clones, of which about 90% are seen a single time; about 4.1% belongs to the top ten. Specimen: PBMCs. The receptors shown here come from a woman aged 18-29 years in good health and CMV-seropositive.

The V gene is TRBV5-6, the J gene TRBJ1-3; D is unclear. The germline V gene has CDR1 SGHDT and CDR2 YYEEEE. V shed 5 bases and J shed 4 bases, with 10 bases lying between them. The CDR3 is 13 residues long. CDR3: CASRVRRGNTIYF. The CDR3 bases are TGTGCCAGCAGGGTCCGGCGGGGAAACACCATATATTTT.

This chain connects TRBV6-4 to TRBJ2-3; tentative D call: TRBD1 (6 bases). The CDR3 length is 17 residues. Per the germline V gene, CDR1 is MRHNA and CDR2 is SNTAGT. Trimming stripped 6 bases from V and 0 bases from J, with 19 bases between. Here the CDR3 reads CASRKIRPGHSTDTQYF. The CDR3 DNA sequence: TGTGCCAGCAGGAAAATCCGGCCGGGACACAGCACAGATACGCAGTATTTT.

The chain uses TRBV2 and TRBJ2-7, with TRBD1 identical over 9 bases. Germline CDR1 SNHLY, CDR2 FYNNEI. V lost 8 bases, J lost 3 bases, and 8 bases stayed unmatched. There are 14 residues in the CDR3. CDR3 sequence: CASRVGTGNYEQYF. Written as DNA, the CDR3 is TGTGCCAGCCGAGTCGGGACAGGGAACTACGAGCAGTACTTC.

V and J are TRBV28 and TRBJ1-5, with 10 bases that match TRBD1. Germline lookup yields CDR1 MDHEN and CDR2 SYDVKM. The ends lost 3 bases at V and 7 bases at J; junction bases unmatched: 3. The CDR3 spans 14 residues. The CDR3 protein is CASSFRDRGQPQHF. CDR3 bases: TGTGCCAGCAGTTTCCGGGACAGGGGCCAGCCCCAGCATTTT.

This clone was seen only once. The CDR3 DNA reads TGTGCCAGCAGCTGGACTAGCGAACAAGAGACCCAGTACTTC. Its protein is CASSWTSEQETQYF. The chain is built from TRBV5-4 and TRBJ2-5; 9 positions agree with TRBD2. This CDR3 has 14 amino acids. The germline V gene has CDR1 SGHNT and CDR2 YYREEE (reference sequence). V lost 3 bases, J lost 2 bases, and 2 bases stayed unmatched.

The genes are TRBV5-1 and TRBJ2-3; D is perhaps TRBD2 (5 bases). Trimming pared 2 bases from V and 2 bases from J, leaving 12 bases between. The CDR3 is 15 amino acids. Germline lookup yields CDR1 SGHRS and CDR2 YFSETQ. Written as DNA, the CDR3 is TGCGCCAGCAGCTTTATATCCGGGAACACAGATACGCAGTATTTT. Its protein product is CASSFISGNTDTQYF.

The CDR3 coding sequence is TGTGCCAGCAGTTACTCGAGTTGGGACAACAATCAGCCCCAGCATTTT. Its protein product is CASSYSSWDNNQPQHF. J is TRBJ1-5 and V is TRBV6-6, with TRBD1 as a possible D gene (6 bases). The CDR3 contains 16 residues. V shed 0 bases and J shed 3 bases, with 12 bases lying between them. Germline V gene sequence: CDR1 MNHNY, CDR2 SVGAGI (reference sequence).

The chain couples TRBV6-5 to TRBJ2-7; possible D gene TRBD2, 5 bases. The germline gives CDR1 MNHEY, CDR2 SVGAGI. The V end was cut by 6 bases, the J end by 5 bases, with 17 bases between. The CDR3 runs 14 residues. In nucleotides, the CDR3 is TGTGCCAGCAGCCGAGATGCGGCTAGCAACGAGCAGTACTTC. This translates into CASSRDAASNEQYF.

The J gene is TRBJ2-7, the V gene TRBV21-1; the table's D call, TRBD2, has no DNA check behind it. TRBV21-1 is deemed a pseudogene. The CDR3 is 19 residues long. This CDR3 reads CASSKDVGTSTPHTYEQYF. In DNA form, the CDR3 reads TGTGCCAGCAGCAAAGATGTGGGGACTAGTACACCTCACACCTACGAGCAGTACTTC.

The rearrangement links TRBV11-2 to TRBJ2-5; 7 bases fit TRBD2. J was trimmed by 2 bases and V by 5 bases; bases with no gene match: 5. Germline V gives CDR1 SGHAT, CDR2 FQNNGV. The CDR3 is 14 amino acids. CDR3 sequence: CASSQQRDQETQYF. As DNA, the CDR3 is TGTGCCAGCAGCCAGCAGCGGGATCAAGAGACCCAGTACTTC.

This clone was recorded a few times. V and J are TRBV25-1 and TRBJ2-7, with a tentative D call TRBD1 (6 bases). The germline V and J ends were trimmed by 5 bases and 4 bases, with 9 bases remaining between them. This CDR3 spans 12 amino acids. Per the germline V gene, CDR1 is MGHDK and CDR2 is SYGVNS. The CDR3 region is CASSFTGYEQYF. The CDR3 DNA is TGTGCCAGCAGTTTTACAGGGTACGAGCAGTACTTC.

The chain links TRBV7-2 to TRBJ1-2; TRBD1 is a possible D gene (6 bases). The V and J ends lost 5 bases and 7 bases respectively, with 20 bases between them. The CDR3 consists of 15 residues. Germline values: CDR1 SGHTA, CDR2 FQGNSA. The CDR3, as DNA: TGTGCCAGCAGCCCCGGCCAGGGGCTTTTTTTTGGCTACACCTTC. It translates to CASSPGQGLFFGYTF.

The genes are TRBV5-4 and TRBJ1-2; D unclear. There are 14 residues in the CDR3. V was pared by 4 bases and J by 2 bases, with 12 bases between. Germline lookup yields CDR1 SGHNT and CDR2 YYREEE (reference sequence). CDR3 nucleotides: TGTGCCAGCAGCCCCGGAGGGAGGAACTATGGCTACACCTTC. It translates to CASSPGGRNYGYTF.

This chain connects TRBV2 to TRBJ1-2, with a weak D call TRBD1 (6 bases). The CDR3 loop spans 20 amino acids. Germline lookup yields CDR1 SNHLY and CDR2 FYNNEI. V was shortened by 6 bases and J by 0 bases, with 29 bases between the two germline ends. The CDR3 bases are TGTGCCAGCAGACCCTTCGGACAGAATCTACTCGCCCTACCTAACTATGGCTACACCTTC. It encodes CASRPFGQNLLALPNYGYTF.

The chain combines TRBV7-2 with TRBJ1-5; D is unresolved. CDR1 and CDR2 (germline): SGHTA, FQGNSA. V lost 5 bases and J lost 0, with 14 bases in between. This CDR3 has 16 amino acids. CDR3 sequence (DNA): TGTGCCAGCAGCCCCGAGATCCTCCCTAGCAATCAGCCCCAGCATTTT. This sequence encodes CASSPEILPSNQPQHF.

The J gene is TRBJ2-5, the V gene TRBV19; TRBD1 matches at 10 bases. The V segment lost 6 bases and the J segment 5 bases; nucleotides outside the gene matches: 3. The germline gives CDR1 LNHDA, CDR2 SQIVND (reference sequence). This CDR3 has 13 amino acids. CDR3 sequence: CASRTTGGETQYF. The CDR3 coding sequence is TGTGCCAGTAGGACGACAGGGGGCGAGACCCAGTACTTC.